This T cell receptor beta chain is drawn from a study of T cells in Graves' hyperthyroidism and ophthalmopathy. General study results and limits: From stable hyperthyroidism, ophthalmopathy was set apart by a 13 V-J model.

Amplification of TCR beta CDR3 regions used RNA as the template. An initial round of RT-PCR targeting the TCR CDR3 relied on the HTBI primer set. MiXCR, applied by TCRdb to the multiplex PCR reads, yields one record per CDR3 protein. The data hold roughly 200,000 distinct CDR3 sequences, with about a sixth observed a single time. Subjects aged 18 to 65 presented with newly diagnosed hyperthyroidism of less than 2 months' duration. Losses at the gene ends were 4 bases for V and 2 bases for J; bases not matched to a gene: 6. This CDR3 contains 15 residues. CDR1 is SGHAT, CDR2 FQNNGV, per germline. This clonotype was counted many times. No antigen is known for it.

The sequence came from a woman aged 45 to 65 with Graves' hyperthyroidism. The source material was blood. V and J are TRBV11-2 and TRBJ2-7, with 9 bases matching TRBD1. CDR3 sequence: CASSSGQGFTYEQYF. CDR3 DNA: TGTGCCAGCAGCTCGGGACAGGGCTTTACCTACGAGCAGTACTTC.